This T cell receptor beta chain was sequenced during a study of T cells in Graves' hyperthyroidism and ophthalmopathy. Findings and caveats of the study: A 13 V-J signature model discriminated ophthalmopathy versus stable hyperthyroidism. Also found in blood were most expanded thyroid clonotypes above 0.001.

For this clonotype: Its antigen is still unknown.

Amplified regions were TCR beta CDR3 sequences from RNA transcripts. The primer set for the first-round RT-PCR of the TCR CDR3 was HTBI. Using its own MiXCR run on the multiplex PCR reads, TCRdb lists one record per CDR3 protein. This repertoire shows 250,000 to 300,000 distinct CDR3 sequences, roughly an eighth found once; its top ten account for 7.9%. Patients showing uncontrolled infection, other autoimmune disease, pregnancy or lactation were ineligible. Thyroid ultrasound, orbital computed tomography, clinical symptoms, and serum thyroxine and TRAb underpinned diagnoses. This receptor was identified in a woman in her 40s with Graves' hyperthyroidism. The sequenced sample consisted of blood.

For the CDR3, the DNA is TGTGCCAGCAGCTCCTTCTTCGGACAGGGGCAGGAAAAACTGTTTTTT. This sequence encodes CASSSFFGQGQEKLFF. The gene calls are TRBV7-9 and TRBJ1-4; the match to TRBD1 covers 9 bases. Unmatched junction bases numbered 11, after V lost 4 bases and J lost 8 bases. The length of the CDR3 is 16 residues. CDR1 is SEHNR and CDR2 is FQNEAQ in the germline V gene (reference sequence).